One sample yielded the 8 T cell receptor beta chains listed below, sequenced in a study of T cell repertoires in cytomegalovirus infection. For these receptors, no antigen is known. TCRdb ran MiXCR on the reads and lists one entry per CDR3 protein. The table records roughly 500,000 distinct CDR3 sequences, 40% to 50% of them present only once. This specimen consisted of cultured PBMCs, obtained from culture after CMV antigen stimulation. Receptors were obtained from a human donor in good health (CMV status not recorded). Some clones in this sample may be carry-over from other donors' samples.

V gene TRBV25-1 combines with J gene TRBJ2-3; no definite D call. Trimming took off 3 bases at V and 2 bases at J, with 15 bases between the two ends. The CDR3 consists of 16 residues. CDR1 and CDR2 (germline): MGHDK, SYGVNS. In DNA, the CDR3 is TGTGCCAGCAGTGAGATTGAATGGTTGAACACAGATACGCAGTATTTT. Translation: CASSEIEWLNTDTQYF.

The rearrangement links TRBV4-2 to TRBJ1-1; possible D gene TRBD1, 6 bases. The germline V and J ends were trimmed by 8 bases and 4 bases, with 20 bases remaining between them. CDR3 length: 15 amino acids. The germline V gene encodes CDR1 LGHNA and CDR2 YNFKEQ. CDR3 sequence reads: CASPQGGVGVTEAFF. CDR3 DNA: TGTGCCAGCCCGCAAGGGGGGGTGGGAGTCACTGAAGCTTTCTTT.

This chain links TRBV4-1 with TRBJ1-5; D may be TRBD1 (6 bases). V lost 1 base to trimming and J lost 7 bases, with 8 bases between them. The CDR3 runs to 13 residues. Germline V gene sequence: CDR1 MGHRA, CDR2 YSYEKL. The DNA of the CDR3 is TGCGCCAGCAGCCAAGGTGGGACACAGCCCCAGCATTTT. Protein sequence: CASSQGGTQPQHF.

The chain couples TRBV7-2 to TRBJ2-2; the D is unclear. The V gene's germline CDR1 is SGHTA and CDR2 FQGNSA. V lost 1 base and J lost 9, with 6 bases in between. The CDR3 has 12 residues. The CDR3 loop reads CASSLGVRELFF. CDR3 DNA sequence: TGTGCCAGCAGCTTAGGAGTAAGGGAGCTGTTTTTT.

This clonotype has just a few counts. The gene calls are TRBV7-6 and TRBJ2-7, with TRBD2 matching over 7 bases. The V gene's germline CDR1 is SGHVS and CDR2 FNYEAQ. CDR3 size: 15 residues. Trimming removed 5 bases from V and 5 bases from J; junction bases left unmatched: 12. This CDR3 is CASSPEPLASDEQYF. The CDR3 DNA is TGTGCCAGCAGCCCTGAGCCACTAGCGTCCGACGAGCAGTACTTC.

The V gene is TRBV28, the J gene TRBJ1-3, with TRBD1 matching 8 bases. V was pared by 3 bases and J by 0 bases, with 4 bases of the junction left unmatched. Per germline, CDR1 MDHEN and CDR2 SYDVKM. The CDR3 contains 16 residues. The CDR3 sequence: CASSFPGQGSGNTIYF. In DNA form, the CDR3 reads TGTGCCAGCAGTTTTCCCGGACAGGGCTCTGGAAACACCATATATTTT. Filled out from reference TRBV28 and TRBJ1-3, the complete variable domain reads DVKVTQSSRYLVKRTGEKVFLECVQDMDHENMFWYRQDPGLGLRLIYFSYDVKMKEKGDIPEGYSVSREKKERFSLILESASTNQTSMYLCASSFPGQGSGNTIYFGEGSWLTVV.

V is TRBV12-3 or TRBV12-4 and J is TRBJ2-5; 8 nucleotides line up with TRBD2. After removal of 6 bases from V and 1 base from J, the junction contained 16 bases not matched to a gene. The CDR3 sequence is 18 residues long. The CDR3 DNA is TGTGCCAGCAGCTCGGGGGGGTCTTTCCCCTCGGCCCAAGAGACCCAGTACTTC. This sequence encodes CASSSGGSFPSAQETQYF.

The chain links TRBV15 to TRBJ2-3; TRBD2 is a possible D gene (6 bases). CDR1 is LNHNV, CDR2 YYDKDF, per germline (reference sequence). The CDR3 is 13 residues long. Trimming removed 3 bases at V and 2 bases at J, with 6 bases between. The CDR3 protein is CATSRDYTDTQYF. For the CDR3, the DNA is TGTGCCACCAGCAGGGACTACACAGATACGCAGTATTTT.